These T cell receptor beta chains were read from a single sample in a study of cytomegalovirus exposure and HLA in healthy donors. Generated by immunoSEQ multiplex PCR, the TCRdb table keeps only in-frame clones and is missing some. The sample yields approximately 140,000 clones, about 70% seen once. The specimen sequenced was PBMCs. All receptors derive from a man younger than 35 in good health and CMV-seronegative. The conserved cysteine and the conserved F or W are not part of the CDR3 here.

TRBV28,TRBJ1-4,ASSFGGSYGGQYEKLF
TRBV6-5,-,ASSYVTGTYEQY
TRBV29-1,TRBJ1-1,SPARGTEAF
TRBV6-1,TRBJ2-7,ASSSRGVGTYEQY
TRBV13,TRBJ2-7,ASSLGGGSYEQY
TRBV7-3,TRBJ2-3,ASSSSAGSTDTQY
TRBV7-9,TRBJ1-2,ATATGGDYGYT
TRBV5-1,TRBJ1-2,ASSQTYQGGYGYT
TRBV5-4,TRBJ1-2,ASSSGTFNYGYT
TRBV19,TRBJ2-6,ASSALALSGANVLT
TRBV7-9,TRBJ1-2,ASSSEDRALGYT
TRBV30,TRBJ1-2,AWSVQGWNT
TRBV5-1,TRBJ1-1,ASTPGGVNTEAF
TRBV28,TRBJ2-1,ASSSPPLAGGYNEQF
TRBV10-2,TRBJ1-2,ASSEVQGPYT
TRBV10-2,TRBJ2-1,ASSSGGGSSYNEQF
TRBV7-2,TRBJ1-1,ASSSGHLNTEAF
TRBV5-1,TRBJ2-5,ASSSQSGGRQETQY
TRBV7-8,TRBJ1-1,ASSPLLPLDSPRAEAF
TRBV13,TRBJ1-6,ASSLDPGSNSPLH
TRBV10-1,TRBJ2-7,ASSDRGKGYEQY
TRBV28,-,ASSLGQGNSYEQY
TRBV13,-,ASSSELQGGEQY
TRBV9,TRBJ1-1,ASSVAARGGYRSTEAF
TRBV15,TRBJ1-1,ATSRSQMNTEAF
TRBV29-1,TRBJ2-3,SVLGTGLADTQY
TRBV4-1,TRBJ1-1,ASSPGIQAF
TRBV19,TRBJ2-7,ASSTPDRGRGEQY
TRBV7-2,TRBJ2-3,ASSLARGPQVAGTQY
TRBV19,TRBJ2-7,ASSGLAGSEQY
TRBV6-4,TRBJ2-2,ASSELGGAGELF
TRBV6-4,TRBJ1-4,ASSDTSATNEKLF
TRBV9,TRBJ2-3,ASSSGRSSTDTQY
TRBV30,TRBJ1-6,ACPLPYNSPLH
TRBV27,TRBJ2-1,ASSLYRDSLYNEQF
TRBV5-4,TRBJ2-5,ASSLRDRETQY
TRBV28,TRBJ1-1,ASSFVGLGAF
TRBV5-1,TRBJ2-1,ASRREGHSYNEQF
TRBV28,TRBJ2-1,ASSPTSSSYNEQF
TRBV29-1,TRBJ2-3,SVASSTNTQY